This T cell receptor beta chain was observed in a study of T cells in Graves' hyperthyroidism and ophthalmopathy. Study conclusions and caveats: Model output signaled ophthalmopathy a median roughly 6.1 months ahead of onset. Blood also contained most expanded thyroid clonotypes above 0.001.

This clonotype was recorded many times. Its specificity is not known. The germline gives CDR1 SGHAT, CDR2 FQDESV (reference sequence). CDR3 size: 15 residues. The V end lost 3 bases, the J end lost 4 bases, and 15 bases lay between the germline ends. Lactation, pregnancy, other autoimmune disease or uncontrolled infection led to exclusion of patients. Amplified regions were TCR beta CDR3 sequences from RNA transcripts. Primed by the HTBI set, a first-round RT-PCR was run on the TCR CDR3. TCRdb reprocessed the multiplex PCR reads via MiXCR and lists one record per CDR3 protein. Among about 250,000 distinct CDR3 sequences listed, roughly 22% were seen once.

The receptor comes from a man aged 25-45 years with Graves' ophthalmopathy. The chain combines TRBV11-1 with TRBJ1-2; D remains ambiguous. Sequencing used blood. CDR3 sequence: CASSLGRHYGYGYTF. In nucleotides, the CDR3 is TGTGCCAGCAGCTTGGGCAGGCACTACGGCTATGGCTACACCTTC.